This TCR beta chain was obtained from a study of blood T cell repertoires in COVID-19. Study information: Samples taken during acute and convalescent COVID-19 were collected in the United States, Italy and Spain.

CDR3 length: 14 amino acids. Trimming at V came to 0 bases and at J to 2 bases, leaving 1 base not matched to a gene. Germline-derived CDR1 and CDR2 are SGHDT and YYEEEE. Recruits, aged 18 to 89 years, lived in 24 US areas. Sequencing was performed with immunoSEQ multiplex PCR; in TCRdb, only in-frame clones are kept and a portion is missing. Of approximately 250,000 clones listed, around 90% were seen once; the top ten hold around 2%. Sequenced input: PBMCs or T cells enriched from blood (not recorded which). The sequence was obtained from a woman aged 55 to 70 in a cohort exposed to, infected with or recovered from COVID-19 (not recorded which). This chain joins TRBV5-6 and TRBJ2-5; TRBD2 agrees at 7 bases. The CDR3 here is CASSLASGQETQYF. The CDR3 DNA sequence: TGTGCCAGCAGCTTGGCTAGCGGACAAGAGACCCAGTACTTC.